These 19 T cell receptor beta chains came from one sample sequenced in a study of cytomegalovirus exposure and HLA in healthy donors. The PCR made use of 60 Vbeta and 13 Jbeta primers. TCRdb's copy holds only in-frame clones and misses some; the assay was immunoSEQ multiplex PCR. This table has some 120,000 clones, 60% to 85% appearing once. The sample consisted of PBMCs. These receptors all come from a female donor in good health and CMV-seronegative.

In this sample, this clone turned up once. V gene TRBV5-4 combines with J gene TRBJ2-5; 8 bases line up with TRBD2. The V and J ends lost 5 bases and 5 bases, in that order; junction bases with no gene match: 11. The CDR3 covers 15 residues. The germline gives CDR1 SGHNT, CDR2 YYREEE (reference sequence). This CDR3 is CASSPDRGGRETQYF. The CDR3 region has the DNA TGTGCCAGCAGTCCAGACCGGGGGGGGCGGGAGACCCAGTACTTC. Drawing the rest from reference TRBV5-4 and TRBJ2-5, the complete variable domain is ETGVTQSPTHLIKTRGQQVTLRCSSQSGHNTVSWYQQALGQGPQFIFQYYREEENGRGNFPPRFSGLQFPNYSSELNVNALELDDSALYLCASSPDRGGRETQYFGPGTRLLVL.

This clone was detected only once. The chain joins TRBV27 to TRBJ1-2, with 9 bases that match TRBD1. CDR1 is MNHEY, CDR2 SMNVEV, per germline (reference sequence). The CDR3 has 14 amino acids. V lost 5 bases to trimming and J lost 3 bases; unmatched junction nucleotides: 4. The CDR3 is CASSPWTGDYGYTF. In DNA form, the CDR3 reads TGTGCCAGCAGTCCTTGGACAGGGGACTATGGCTACACCTTC.

In this sample, this clone turned up once. The junction differs from germline at one of its ends, possibly a read error. The rearrangement links TRBV28 to TRBJ2-6; 9 positions agree with TRBD1. The CDR3 sequence is 17 residues long. Per germline, CDR1 MDHEN and CDR2 SYDVKM. CDR3 DNA sequence: TGTGCCAGCAGTTTACCACAGGGGGCCTCTGGGGCCAACGGCCTGACTTTC. Translated, it gives CASSLPQGASGANGLTF.

This chain links TRBV4-1 with TRBJ2-5, with 9 nucleotides matching TRBD1. This CDR3 region has 16 residues. V was pared by 3 bases and J by 5 bases, with 10 bases of the junction left unmatched. Germline values: CDR1 MGHRA, CDR2 YSYEKL. CDR3 region: CASSQEGDRARETQYF. The DNA for the CDR3 is TGCGCCAGCAGCCAGGAAGGGGACAGGGCGCGGGAGACCCAGTACTTC.

This sequence joins TRBV7-6 and TRBJ2-5, with unresolved D. The germline V gene encodes CDR1 SGHVS and CDR2 FNYEAQ. This CDR3 has 14 residues. Trimming removed 1 base at V and 5 bases at J, with 11 bases between. The CDR3 DNA sequence: TGTGCCAGCAGCTTAGGTAGCTATGGTGAGACCCAGTACTTC. This sequence encodes CASSLGSYGETQYF.

The chain joins TRBV5-8 to TRBJ2-4; TRBD2 might be the D (6 bases). Trimming took off 2 bases at V and 1 base at J, with 10 bases between the two ends. The CDR3 totals 15 residues. The V gene's germline CDR1 is SGHTS and CDR2 YDEGEE. The CDR3 is CASSFMAGAKNIQYF. DNA for the CDR3: TGTGCCAGCAGCTTTATGGCGGGGGCCAAAAACATTCAGTACTTC.

The rearrangement uses TRBV2 and TRBJ2-1; D is possibly TRBD1 (5 bases). Trimming shortened V by 5 bases and J by 1 base, and 12 bases separated the two germline ends. The CDR3 runs 15 residues. CDR1 is SNHLY and CDR2 is FYNNEI in the germline V gene. CDR3 coding DNA: TGTGCCAGCAGTATCCAGGGCGCATCCTACAATGAGCAGTTCTTC. This translates into CASSIQGASYNEQFF.

The V call is TRBV18, the J call TRBJ1-5; TRBD1 might be the D (5 bases). V lost 1 base and J 4 bases, leaving 11 bases between the germline ends. Germline CDR1 KGHSH, CDR2 LQKENI. This CDR3 is built from 15 residues. CDR3 coding DNA: TGTGCCAGCTCACCACTTCCGACAGAAAATCAGCCCCAGCATTTT. Amino acids: CASSPLPTENQPQHF.

There are a few counts of this clone. The chain joins TRBV18 to TRBJ1-4, with D uncertain. Germline values: CDR1 KGHSH, CDR2 LQKENI. The CDR3 spans 13 residues. The V and J ends lost 4 bases and 3 bases respectively, with 6 bases between them. CDR3 sequence reads: CASSHRPNEKLFF. The CDR3 coding sequence is TGTGCCAGCTCACACAGACCTAATGAAAAACTGTTTTTT.

The chain is built from TRBV7-2 and TRBJ2-5; D remains ambiguous. This CDR3 has 13 residues. The V end was cut by 2 bases, the J end by 6 bases, with 10 bases between. Per germline, CDR1 SGHTA and CDR2 FQGNSA. The CDR3 DNA follows: TGTGCCAGCAGCTTACGGGTGGCCCAGACCCAGTACTTC. It translates to CASSLRVAQTQYF.

This clone was observed once. This chain links TRBV2 with TRBJ2-4; 10 positions agree with TRBD1. Germline V gene data show CDR1 as SNHLY and CDR2 as FYNNEI. The CDR3 contains 14 residues. V gave up 8 bases and J gave up 8 bases; unmatched junction bases: 9. The CDR3 region is CASLRDRGRDIQYF. CDR3 in DNA: TGTGCCAGCCTACGGGACAGGGGACGGGACATTCAGTACTTC.

J is TRBJ2-3 and V is TRBV2; TRBD1 agrees at 9 bases. The germline V gene has CDR1 SNHLY and CDR2 FYNNEI. The CDR3 extends over 14 amino acids. The V and J ends lost 6 bases and 4 bases, in that order; junction bases with no gene match: 5. CDR3 nucleotides: TGTGCCAGCAGGGGACAGGGAGGGGCAGATACGCAGTATTTT. Amino acids: CASRGQGGADTQYF.

The chain's CDR3 is CASSWGQGANYGYTF. As DNA, the CDR3 is TGCGCCAGCAGCTGGGGACAGGGAGCTAACTATGGCTACACCTTC. The chain has TRBV5-1 and TRBJ1-2; 9 nucleotides match TRBD1. CDR3 length equals 15 residues. The V segment lost 3 bases and the J segment 0 bases; nucleotides outside the gene matches: 3. Germline V gene sequence: CDR1 SGHRS, CDR2 YFSETQ.

This clone was recorded only once. The chain uses TRBV10-3 and TRBJ1-1; D may be TRBD1 (6 bases). Germline CDR1 and CDR2: ENHRY and SYGVKD. Trimming took off 2 bases at V and 5 bases at J, with 24 bases between the two ends. The CDR3 contains 18 residues. CDR3 sequence: CAISELGSGGRGRTEAFF. The CDR3 DNA sequence: TGTGCCATCAGTGAGCTAGGATCGGGGGGCCGGGGACGGACTGAAGCTTTCTTT.

This rearrangement joins TRBV11-2 to TRBJ2-7; D gene uncertain. The CDR3 sequence is 13 residues long. Between the trimmed V and J ends, which lost 8 bases and 1 base, there was a span of 12 bases. The germline V gene encodes CDR1 SGHAT and CDR2 FQNNGV. CDR3 sequence (DNA): TGTGCCAGCCGCGTGTGGCGGTCCTACGAGCAGTACTTC. Translated: CASRVWRSYEQYF.

The rearrangement links TRBV5-1 to TRBJ1-4; no clear D gene. Germline V gene lookup returns CDR1 SGHRS and CDR2 YFSETQ. V lost 3 bases to trimming and J lost 4 bases, with 13 bases between them. CDR3 length: 15 residues. The CDR3 DNA reads TGCGCCAGCAGCTCGAAAACGGGATATAATGAAAAACTGTTTTTT. It codes for CASSSKTGYNEKLFF.

This rearrangement joins TRBV7-8 to TRBJ2-1; D is uncertain. Per germline, CDR1 SGHVS and CDR2 FQNEAQ. This CDR3 is 13 amino acids long. The germline V and J ends were trimmed by 5 bases and 5 bases, with 10 bases remaining between them. The CDR3 DNA follows: TGTGCCAGCAGCAAGAGGCCGAACAATGAGCAGTTCTTC. It codes for CASSKRPNNEQFF.

The chain is built from TRBV6-1 and TRBJ2-7; 9 bases are shared with TRBD2. The CDR3 sequence is 17 residues long. Per germline, CDR1 MNHNS and CDR2 SASEGT. V dropped 2 bases and J dropped 4; count of bases not matched to a gene: 12. CDR3 amino acids: CASSERLAGGRAYEQYF. In DNA form, the CDR3 reads TGTGCCAGCAGTGAACGTTTGGCGGGAGGGCGCGCTTACGAGCAGTACTTC.

This chain uses TRBV5-1 with TRBJ2-1; TRBD1 agrees at 8 bases. The ends lost 1 base at V and 0 bases at J; junction bases unmatched: 6. Germline lookup yields CDR1 SGHRS and CDR2 YFSETQ. This CDR3 region has 17 residues. CDR3 loop: CASSLRRTGSSYNEQFF. The CDR3 bases are TGCGCCAGCAGCTTGAGACGGACAGGGAGCTCCTACAATGAGCAGTTCTTC.